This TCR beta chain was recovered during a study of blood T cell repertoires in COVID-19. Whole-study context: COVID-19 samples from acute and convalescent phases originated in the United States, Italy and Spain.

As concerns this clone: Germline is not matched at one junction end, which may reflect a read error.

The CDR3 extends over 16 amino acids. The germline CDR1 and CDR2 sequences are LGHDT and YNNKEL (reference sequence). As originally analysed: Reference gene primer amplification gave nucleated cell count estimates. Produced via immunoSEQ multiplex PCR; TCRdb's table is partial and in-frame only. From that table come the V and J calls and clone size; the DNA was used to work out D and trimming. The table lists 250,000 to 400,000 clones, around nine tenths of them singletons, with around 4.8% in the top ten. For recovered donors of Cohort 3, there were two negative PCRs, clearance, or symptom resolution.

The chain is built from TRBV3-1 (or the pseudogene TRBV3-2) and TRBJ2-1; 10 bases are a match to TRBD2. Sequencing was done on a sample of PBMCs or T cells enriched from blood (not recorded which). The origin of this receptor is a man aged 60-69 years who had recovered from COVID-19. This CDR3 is CASRPHPSGSYSEQFF. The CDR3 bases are TGTGCCAGCAGGCCCCACCCTAGCGGGAGCTACAGTGAGCAGTTCTTC.